The clone carrying this TCR beta chain was observed a few times. Its antigen is currently unknown. The CDR3 loop spans 15 amino acids. Trimming removed 5 bases from V and 3 bases from J; junction bases left unmatched: 10. The germline CDR1 and CDR2 sequences are SGHAT and FQNNGV. The data were taken from a study of molecular identifiers for immune sequencing clone quantification. Source material for naive CD8 libraries was about 19,000 to 1,000,000 sorted cells, with 10%, 30% or 50% RNA. Isolation of naive CD8 T cells was achieved by sorting on a CD8+CD4-CCR7+CD45RA+ phenotype. Previously described methods and listed TCR primers produced bulk TCR libraries. Each CDR3 protein gets one entry after TCRdb re-called the PCR reads with MiXCR. The sample yields 70,000 to 95,000 distinct CDR3 sequences, 19% seen once. Study-wide points: Clones with over 20 RNA copies captured over 99% of effector molecules but under 1% of naive ones.

The sequence was collected from a human donor in good health. Some libraries in this study had Jurkat cell RNA spiked in. Specimen: naive CD8+ T cells from blood, with Jurkat cell RNA spiked in. Subset in this sample: FACS-sorted CD8+CD4-CCR7+CD45RA+ naive T cells. V is TRBV11-2 and J is TRBJ2-7; 7 nucleotides agree with TRBD2. The CDR3 here is CASSPVAGLHYEQYF. In DNA form, the CDR3 reads TGTGCCAGCAGCCCCGTAGCGGGCCTACACTACGAGCAGTACTTC.